The text below deals with one T cell receptor (beta chain). Germline V CDR1 and CDR2: MNHEY, SVGAGI. With V trimmed by 4 bases and J by 2 bases, 4 bases remained unmatched. There are 16 residues in the CDR3. These data come from a study of CD4 T cells in relation to SARS-CoV-2 and coronaviruses. Study at large: Convalescent patients had median age about 40 years, range roughly 20 to 72.

The method was immunoSEQ multiplex PCR; TCRdb's version includes in-frame clones alone and lacks a portion of them. Of tens of thousands of clones in the sample, around 90% were seen once. The gene calls are TRBV6-5 and TRBJ2-1, with 11 positions matching TRBD2. This TCR came from an adult with COVID-19. Material: naive CD4+ T cells from PBMCs. Described subset: naive CD4+ T cells isolated by negative enrichment. CDR3 DNA sequence: TGTGCCAGCAGTTCCCGACTAGCGGGAACCTACAATGAGCAGTTCTTC. Translated, it gives CASSSRLAGTYNEQFF.